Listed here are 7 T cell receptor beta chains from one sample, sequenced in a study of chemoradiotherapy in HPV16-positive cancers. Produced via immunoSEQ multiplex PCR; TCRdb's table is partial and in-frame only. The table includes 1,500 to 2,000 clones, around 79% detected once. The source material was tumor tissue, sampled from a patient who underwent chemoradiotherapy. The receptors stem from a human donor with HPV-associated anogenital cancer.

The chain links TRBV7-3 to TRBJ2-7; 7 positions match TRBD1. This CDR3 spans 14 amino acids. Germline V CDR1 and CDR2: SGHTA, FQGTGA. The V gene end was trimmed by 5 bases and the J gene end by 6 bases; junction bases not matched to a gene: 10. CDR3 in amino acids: CASSPSADRAEQYF. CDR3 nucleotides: TGTGCCAGCAGCCCCTCAGCAGACAGGGCCGAGCAGTACTTC.

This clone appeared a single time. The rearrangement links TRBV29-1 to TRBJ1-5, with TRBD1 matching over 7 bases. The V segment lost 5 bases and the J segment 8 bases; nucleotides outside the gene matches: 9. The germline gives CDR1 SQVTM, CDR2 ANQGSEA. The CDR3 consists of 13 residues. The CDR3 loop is CSVRDSRGEPQHF. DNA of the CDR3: TGCAGCGTTAGGGACAGCCGTGGGGAGCCCCAGCATTTT.

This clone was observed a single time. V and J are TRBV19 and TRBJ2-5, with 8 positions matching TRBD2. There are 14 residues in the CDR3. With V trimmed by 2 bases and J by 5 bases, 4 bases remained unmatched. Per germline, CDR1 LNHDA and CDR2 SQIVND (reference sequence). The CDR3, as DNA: TGTGCCAGTAGTATACCACGGGGGGGCGAGACCCAGTACTTC. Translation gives CASSIPRGGETQYF.

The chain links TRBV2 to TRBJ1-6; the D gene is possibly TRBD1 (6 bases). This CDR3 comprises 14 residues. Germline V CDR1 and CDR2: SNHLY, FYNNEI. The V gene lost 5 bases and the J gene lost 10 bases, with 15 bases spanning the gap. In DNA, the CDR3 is TGTGCCAGCAGTACCAACAGGGCCCACTCACCCCTCCACTTT. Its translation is CASSTNRAHSPLHF.

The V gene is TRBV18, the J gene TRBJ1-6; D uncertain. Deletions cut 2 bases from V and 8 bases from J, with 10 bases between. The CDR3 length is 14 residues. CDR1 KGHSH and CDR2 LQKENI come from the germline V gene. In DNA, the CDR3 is TGTGCCAGCTCACCAAAAGGAACCGATTCACCCCTCCACTTT. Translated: CASSPKGTDSPLHF.

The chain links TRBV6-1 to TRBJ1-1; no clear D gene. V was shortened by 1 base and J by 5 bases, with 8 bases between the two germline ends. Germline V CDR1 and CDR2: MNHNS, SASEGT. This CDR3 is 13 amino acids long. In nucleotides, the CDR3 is TGTGCCAGCAGTGAAGGCGAGTGGACTGAAGCTTTCTTT. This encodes CASSEGEWTEAFF.

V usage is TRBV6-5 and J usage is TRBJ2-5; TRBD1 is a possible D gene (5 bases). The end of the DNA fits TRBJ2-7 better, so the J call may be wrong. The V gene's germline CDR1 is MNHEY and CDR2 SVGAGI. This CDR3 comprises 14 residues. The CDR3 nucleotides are TGTGCCAGCACCCACAGGTACGGTTCCTACGAGCAGTACTTC. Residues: CASTHRYGSYEQYF.